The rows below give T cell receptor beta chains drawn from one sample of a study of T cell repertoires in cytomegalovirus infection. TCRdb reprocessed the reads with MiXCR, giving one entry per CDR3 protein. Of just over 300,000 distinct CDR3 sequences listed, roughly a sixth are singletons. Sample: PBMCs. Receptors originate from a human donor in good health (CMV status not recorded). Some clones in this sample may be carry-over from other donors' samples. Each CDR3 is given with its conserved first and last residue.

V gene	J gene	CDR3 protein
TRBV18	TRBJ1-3	CASSPNRDRSGNTIYF
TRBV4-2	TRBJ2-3	CASSLTSAPDTQYF
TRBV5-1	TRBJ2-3	CASSLTLAGDTQYF
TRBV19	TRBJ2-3	CASSIGDTQYF
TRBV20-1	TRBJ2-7	CSALDREPYEQYF
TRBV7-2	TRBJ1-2	CASSSNQAGARNYGYTF
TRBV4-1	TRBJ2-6	CASSQDSSPAPFLSVSNVLTF
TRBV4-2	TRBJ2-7	CASSPRSSFYEQYF
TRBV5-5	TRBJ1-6	CASSLDLPRALDSPLHF
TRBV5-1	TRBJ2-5	CASSSPLGLQETQYF
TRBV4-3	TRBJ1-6	CASSPRGARVNNSPLHF
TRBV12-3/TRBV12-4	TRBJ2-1	CASRRQGGVDNEQFF
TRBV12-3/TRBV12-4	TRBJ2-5	CASLEGSQETQYF
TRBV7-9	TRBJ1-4	CASSPQQRTNEKLFF
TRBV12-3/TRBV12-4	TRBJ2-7	CASSPPGLGVSEQYF
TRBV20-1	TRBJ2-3	CSGVVASSTDTQYF
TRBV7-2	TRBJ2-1	CASSPVGTGGREQFF
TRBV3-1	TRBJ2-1	CASSQDGRLAGGSSYNEQFF
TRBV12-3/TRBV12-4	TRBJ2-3	CASTDSTRDGDTQYF
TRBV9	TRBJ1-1	CASSVGIGPPAFF
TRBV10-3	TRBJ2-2	CAIRDQTVRLTLGTGELFF
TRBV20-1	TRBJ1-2	CSAPQAGYGYTF
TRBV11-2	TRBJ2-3	CASSNRDALSDTQYF
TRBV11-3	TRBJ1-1	CASSPGTGELEAFF
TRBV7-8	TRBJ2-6	CASSLLGQKGANVLTF
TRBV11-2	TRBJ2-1	CASSLEPLAGAYNEQFF
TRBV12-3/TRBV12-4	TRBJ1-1	CASSFSGADTEAFF
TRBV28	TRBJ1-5	CASSSGQGAKPQHF
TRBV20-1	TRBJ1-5	CSGWTGSAQPQHF
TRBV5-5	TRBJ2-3	CASSGIGEDTQYF
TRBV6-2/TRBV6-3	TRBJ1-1	CASSYGRVTAQAFF
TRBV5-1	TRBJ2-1	CASSFSSTGLNEQFF
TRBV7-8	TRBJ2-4	CASSFGPSSGGTLSNIQYF
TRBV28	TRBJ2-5	CATTSRETQYF
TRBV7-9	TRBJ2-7	CASSLPSGHKRYEQYF
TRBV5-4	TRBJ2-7	CASSFGLAGAPTYEQYF
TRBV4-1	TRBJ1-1	CASSQDMALMENTEAFF
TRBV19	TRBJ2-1	CASSIEGNEQFF
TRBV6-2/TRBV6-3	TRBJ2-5	CASRTSSQETQYF
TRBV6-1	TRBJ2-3	CASRADVDTQYF
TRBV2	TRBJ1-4	CASSSQGAWEKLFF